This T cell receptor beta chain emerged from a study of blood T cell repertoires in COVID-19. In the study overall: COVID-19 samples, acute and convalescent, were from the United States, Italy and Spain. Nucleic acid was either cDNA or gDNA, and it came from T cells, B-cell-depleted T cells, or PBMCs.

The V end was cut by 2 bases, the J end by 4 bases, with 15 bases between. This CDR3 region has 15 residues. Germline loops: CDR1 KGHSH, CDR2 LQKENI. Authors' methods: Nucleated cell counts were estimated from reference gene primer amplification. Repertoires were generated with immunoSEQ multiplex PCR, while TCRdb's copy carries only in-frame clones and drops some. Clone size and the V and J calls come from that table; the DNA yielded D and trimming. This sample carries tens of thousands of clones, about 93% of them seen once, and the ten largest clones take 8.5%. This receptor was taken from a human donor in a cohort sampled during active COVID-19. Material for sequencing was peripheral blood. The rearrangement uses TRBV18 and TRBJ2-7; tentative D call: TRBD1 (6 bases). The CDR3: CASSPSQGQHYEQYF. Written as DNA, the CDR3 is TGTGCCAGCTCACCAAGCCAGGGACAACATTACGAGCAGTACTTC.